The clone carrying this TCR beta chain was observed once. Its antigen is not known. The sample is drawn from a study of cytomegalovirus exposure and HLA in healthy donors. Study conclusions and caveats: Confirmation in vitro established that a few CMV-associated chains were specific for CMV antigens. Cytomegalovirus association was listed for roughly 160 TCR beta chains.

Produced via immunoSEQ multiplex PCR; TCRdb's table is partial and in-frame only. Among 50,000 or so clones listed, nearly 95% were seen once. Germline loops: CDR1 SGHTA, CDR2 FQGNSA. This CDR3 has 22 amino acids. V shed 0 bases, J shed 4 bases, and the junction held 20 bases outside the gene matches. The donors were part of the roughly 120-subject validation cohort, which stood apart from the 666-subject first cohort. This chain joins TRBV7-2 and TRBJ2-1, with 11 bases matching TRBD2. Sequenced input: PBMCs. The clonotype originates from a woman under 30 in good health and CMV-seropositive. CDR3 amino acids: CASSLARGLVAGGLREYNEQFF. The CDR3 DNA is TGTGCCAGCAGCTTAGCCAGGGGCCTGGTAGCGGGAGGGCTCAGAGAATACAATGAGCAGTTCTTC. Combining the CDR3 with reference TRBV7-2 and TRBJ2-1 gives the whole variable domain GAGVSQSPSNKVTEKGKDVELRCDPISGHTALYWYRQSLGQGLEFLIYFQGNSAPDKSGLPSDRFSAERTGGSVSTLTIQRTQQEDSAVYLCASSLARGLVAGGLREYNEQFFGPGTRLTVL.